A single sample is the source of the 7 T cell receptor beta chains below, sequenced in a study of OX40 agonist ivuxolimab in advanced cancers. Produced via immunoSEQ multiplex PCR; TCRdb's table is partial and in-frame only. The sample has about 35,000 clones; around 80% are singletons. The specimen was CD4+ or CD8+ T cells sorted from blood, collected in a trial of the OX40 agonist ivuxolimab. The receptors were sampled from an adult with an advanced solid tumor such as melanoma, head and neck, liver or kidney cancer.

V gene TRBV7-9 combines with J gene TRBJ2-5; 9 bases agree with TRBD1. J was trimmed by 0 bases and V by 5 bases; bases with no gene match: 4. The CDR3 extends over 15 amino acids. Looked up from germline, CDR1 is SEHNR and CDR2 is FQNEAQ (reference sequence). The CDR3 is CASSPGTGYQETQYF. The DNA of the CDR3 is TGTGCCAGCAGCCCGGGGACAGGGTACCAAGAGACCCAGTACTTC.

The rearrangement uses TRBV2 and TRBJ2-2, with 7 bases matching TRBD1. CDR3 length: 15 residues. With V trimmed by 5 bases and J by 3 bases, 6 bases remained unmatched. Germline assignment: CDR1 SNHLY and CDR2 FYNNEI. CDR3 protein: CASSFGQVDTGELFF. The CDR3 DNA sequence: TGTGCCAGCAGTTTCGGACAGGTAGACACCGGGGAGCTGTTTTTT.

V usage is TRBV5-1 and J usage is TRBJ2-2, with a tentative D call TRBD2 (5 bases). Trimming shortened V by 4 bases and J by 3 bases, and 25 bases separated the two germline ends. The CDR3 runs 19 residues. CDR1 is SGHRS, CDR2 YFSETQ, per germline. The CDR3 is CASSRREAVPKLDTGELFF. For the CDR3, the DNA is TGCGCCAGCAGCCGCCGGGAAGCAGTTCCCAAGTTGGACACCGGGGAGCTGTTTTTT.

This clone was seen a few times. The rearrangement links TRBV6-5 to TRBJ2-5; D assignment may be TRBD1 or TRBD2 (5 bases each). V shed 5 bases and J shed 4 bases, with 11 bases lying between them. The CDR3 sequence is 13 residues long. Germline CDR1 is MNHEY and CDR2 is SVGAGI. Here the CDR3 reads CASSERGRETQYF. The DNA for the CDR3 is TGTGCCAGCAGTGAGAGGGGACGAGAGACCCAGTACTTC.

This chain links TRBV7-9 with TRBJ2-6; tentative D call: TRBD1 (6 bases). The CDR3 runs 18 residues. V lost 5 bases, J lost 0 bases, and 17 bases lay in between. Germline V CDR1 and CDR2: SEHNR, FQNEAQ (reference sequence). CDR3 in amino acids: CASSHTGTSFSGANVLTF. The CDR3 nucleotides read TGTGCCAGCAGCCACACAGGGACCTCTTTCTCTGGGGCCAACGTCCTGACTTTC.

This clone occurred a few times. The gene calls are TRBV14 and TRBJ1-6; D gene uncertain. This CDR3 region has 14 residues. V was shortened by 1 base and J by 7 bases, with 8 bases between the two germline ends. Looked up from germline, CDR1 is SGHDN and CDR2 is FVKESK. As DNA, the CDR3 is TGTGCCAGCAGCCAAGCAGTTGGGAATTCACCCCTCCACTTT. It translates to CASSQAVGNSPLHF.

In its sample, this clone was seen a few times. The rearrangement uses TRBV18 and TRBJ1-6, with D possibly matching TRBD1 (5 bases). CDR1 is KGHSH, CDR2 LQKENI, per germline. V lost 0 bases, J lost 7 bases, and 10 bases lay in between. The CDR3 contains 15 residues. The DNA of the CDR3 is TGTGCCAGCTCACCACCCGGGGGGAAAAATTCACCCCTCCACTTT. This sequence encodes CASSPPGGKNSPLHF.